This section outlines one TCR beta chain sequence together with its context. This entry belongs to a study of blood T cell repertoires in COVID-19. Germline CDR1 and CDR2: MNHEY and SMNVEV (reference sequence). V shed 4 bases and J 7 bases; nucleotides not matched to a gene: 3. The CDR3 contains 14 residues. Clones were sequenced by immunoSEQ multiplex PCR, and TCRdb holds only the in-frame ones, with some missing. The sample has fewer than 60,000 clones; around four fifths are singletons. Sequencing used peripheral blood. This chain joins TRBV27 and TRBJ1-5; 11 nucleotides agree with TRBD1. The receptor comes from a man in his 70s with active COVID-19. The DNA of the CDR3 is TGTGCCAGCAGTTGGACAGGGGGCGGCCAGCCCCAGCATTTT. Protein product: CASSWTGGGQPQHF.